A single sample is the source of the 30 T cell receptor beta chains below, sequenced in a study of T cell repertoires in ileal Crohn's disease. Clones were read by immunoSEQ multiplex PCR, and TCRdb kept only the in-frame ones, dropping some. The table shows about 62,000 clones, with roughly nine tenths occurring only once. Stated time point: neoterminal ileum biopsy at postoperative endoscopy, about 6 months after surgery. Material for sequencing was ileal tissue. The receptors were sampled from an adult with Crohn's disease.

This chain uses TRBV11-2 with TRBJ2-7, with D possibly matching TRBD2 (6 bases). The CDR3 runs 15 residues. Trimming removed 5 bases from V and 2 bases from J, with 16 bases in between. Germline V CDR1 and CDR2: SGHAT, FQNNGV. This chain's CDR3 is CASSPGLASTYEQYF. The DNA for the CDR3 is TGTGCCAGCAGCCCTGGGCTAGCGAGTACCTACGAGCAGTACTTC.

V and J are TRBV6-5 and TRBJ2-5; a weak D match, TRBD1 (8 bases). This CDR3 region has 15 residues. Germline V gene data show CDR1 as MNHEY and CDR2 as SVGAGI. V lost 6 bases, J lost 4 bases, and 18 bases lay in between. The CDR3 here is CASSLDRGGRETQYF. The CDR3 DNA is TGTGCCAGCAGCCTCGACAGGGGAGGGCGAGAGACCCAGTACTTC.

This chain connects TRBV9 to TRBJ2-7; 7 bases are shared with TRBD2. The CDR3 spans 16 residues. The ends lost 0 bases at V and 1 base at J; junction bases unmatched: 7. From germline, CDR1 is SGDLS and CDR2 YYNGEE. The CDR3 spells CASSVALWGLSYEQYF. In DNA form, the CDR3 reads TGTGCCAGCAGCGTAGCTCTTTGGGGACTATCCTACGAGCAGTACTTC.

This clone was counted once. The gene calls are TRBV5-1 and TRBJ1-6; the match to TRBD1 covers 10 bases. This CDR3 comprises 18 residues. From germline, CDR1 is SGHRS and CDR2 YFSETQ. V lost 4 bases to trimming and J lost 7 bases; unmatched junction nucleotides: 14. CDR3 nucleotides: TGCGCCAGCAGCCTGGGACAGGGGATCCAAACACTAAATTCACCCCTCCACTTT. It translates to CASSLGQGIQTLNSPLHF.

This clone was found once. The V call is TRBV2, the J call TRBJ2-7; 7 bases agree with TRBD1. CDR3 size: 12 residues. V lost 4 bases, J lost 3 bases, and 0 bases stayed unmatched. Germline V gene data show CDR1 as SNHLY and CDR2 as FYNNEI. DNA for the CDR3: TGTGCCAGCAGTGGACAGGGCTACGAGCAGTACGTC. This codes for CASSGQGYEQYV.

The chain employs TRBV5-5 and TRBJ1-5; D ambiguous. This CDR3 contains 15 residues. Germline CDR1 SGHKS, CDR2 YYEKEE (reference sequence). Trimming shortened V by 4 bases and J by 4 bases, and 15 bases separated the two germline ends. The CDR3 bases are TGTGCCAGCAGCCGCACGCTTCCGGGAAATCAGCCCCAGCATTTT. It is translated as CASSRTLPGNQPQHF.

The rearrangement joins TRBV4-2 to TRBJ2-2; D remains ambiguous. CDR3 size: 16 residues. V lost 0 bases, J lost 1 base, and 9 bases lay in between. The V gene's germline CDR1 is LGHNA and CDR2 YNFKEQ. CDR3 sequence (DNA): TGTGCCAGCAGCCAAGATTTGGGCGAGAACACCGGGGAGCTGTTTTTT. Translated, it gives CASSQDLGENTGELFF.

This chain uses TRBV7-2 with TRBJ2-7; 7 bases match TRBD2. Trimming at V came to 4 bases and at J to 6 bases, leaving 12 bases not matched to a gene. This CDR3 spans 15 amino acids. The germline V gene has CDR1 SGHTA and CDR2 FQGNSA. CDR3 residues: CASSYERGLLAEQYF. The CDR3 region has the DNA TGTGCCAGCAGCTACGAGCGGGGATTGCTAGCCGAGCAGTACTTC.

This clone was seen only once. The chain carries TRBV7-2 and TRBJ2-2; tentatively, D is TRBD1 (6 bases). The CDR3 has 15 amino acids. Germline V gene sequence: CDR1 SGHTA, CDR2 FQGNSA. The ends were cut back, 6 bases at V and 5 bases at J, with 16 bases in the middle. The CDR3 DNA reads TGTGCCAGCAGTCCAACAGGGTATTCAACCGGGGAGCTGTTTTTT. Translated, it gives CASSPTGYSTGELFF.

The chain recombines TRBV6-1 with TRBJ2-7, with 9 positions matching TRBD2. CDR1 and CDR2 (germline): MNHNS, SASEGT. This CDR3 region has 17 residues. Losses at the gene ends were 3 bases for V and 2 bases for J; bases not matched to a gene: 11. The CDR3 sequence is CASSEGVAGVQPYEQYF. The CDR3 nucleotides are TGTGCCAGCAGTGAGGGGGTAGCGGGAGTGCAACCCTACGAGCAGTACTTC.

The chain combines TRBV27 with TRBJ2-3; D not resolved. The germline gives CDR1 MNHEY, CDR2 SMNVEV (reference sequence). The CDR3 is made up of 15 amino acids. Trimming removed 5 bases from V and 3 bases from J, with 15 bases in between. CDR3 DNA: TGTGCCAGCAGTCCCCAGCGCGGAAAAACAGATACGCAGTATTTT. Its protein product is CASSPQRGKTDTQYF.

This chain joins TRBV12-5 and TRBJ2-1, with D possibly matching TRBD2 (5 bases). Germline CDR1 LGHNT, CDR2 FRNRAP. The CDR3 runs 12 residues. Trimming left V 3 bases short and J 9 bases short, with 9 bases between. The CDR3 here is CASGFGVSEQFF. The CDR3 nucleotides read TGTGCTAGTGGTTTCGGGGTGAGTGAGCAGTTCTTC.

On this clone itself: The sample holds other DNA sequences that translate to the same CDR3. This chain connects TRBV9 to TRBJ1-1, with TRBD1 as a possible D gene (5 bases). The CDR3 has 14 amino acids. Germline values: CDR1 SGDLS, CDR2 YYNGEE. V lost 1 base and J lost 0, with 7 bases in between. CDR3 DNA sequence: TGTGCCAGCAGCGTAAGGGGTTTGAACACTGAAGCTTTCTTT. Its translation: CASSVRGLNTEAFF.

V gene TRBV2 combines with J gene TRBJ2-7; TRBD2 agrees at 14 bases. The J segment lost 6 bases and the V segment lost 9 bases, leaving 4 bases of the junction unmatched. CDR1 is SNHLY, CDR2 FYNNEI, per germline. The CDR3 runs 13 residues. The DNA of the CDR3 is TGTGCCAGAGGACTAGCGGGAGGATTCGAGCAGTACTTC. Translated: CARGLAGGFEQYF. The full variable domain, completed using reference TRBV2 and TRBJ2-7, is EPEVTQTPSHQVTQMGQEVILRCVPISNHLYFYWYRQILGQKVEFLVSFYNNEISEKSEIFDDQFSVERPDGSNFTLKIRSTKLEDSAMYFCARGLAGGFEQYFGPGTRLTVT.

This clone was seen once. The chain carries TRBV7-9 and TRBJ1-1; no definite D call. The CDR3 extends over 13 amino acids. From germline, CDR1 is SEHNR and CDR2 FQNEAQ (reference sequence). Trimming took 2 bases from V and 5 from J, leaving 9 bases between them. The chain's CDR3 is CASSLSGWTEAFF. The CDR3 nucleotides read TGTGCCAGCAGCTTATCGGGGTGGACTGAAGCTTTCTTT.

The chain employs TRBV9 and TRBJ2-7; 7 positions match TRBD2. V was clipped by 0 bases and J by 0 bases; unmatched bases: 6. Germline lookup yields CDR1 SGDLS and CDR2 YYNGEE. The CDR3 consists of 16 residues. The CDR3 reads CASSVDGGTPSYEQYF. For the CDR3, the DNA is TGTGCCAGCAGCGTAGACGGGGGGACCCCCTCCTACGAGCAGTACTTC.

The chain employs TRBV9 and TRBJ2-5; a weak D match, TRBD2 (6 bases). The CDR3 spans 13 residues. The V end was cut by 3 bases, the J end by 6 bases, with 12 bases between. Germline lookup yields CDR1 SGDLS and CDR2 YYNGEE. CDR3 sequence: CASSDWGGQTQYF. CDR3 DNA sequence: TGTGCCAGCAGCGACTGGGGAGGACAGACCCAGTACTTC.

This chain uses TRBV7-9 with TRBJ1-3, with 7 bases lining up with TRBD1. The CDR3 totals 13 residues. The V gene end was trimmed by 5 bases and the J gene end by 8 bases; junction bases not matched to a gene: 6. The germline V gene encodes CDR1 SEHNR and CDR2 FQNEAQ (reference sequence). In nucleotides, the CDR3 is TGTGCCAGCAGCGGCAGACAGGGTCACACCATATATTTT. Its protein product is CASSGRQGHTIYF.

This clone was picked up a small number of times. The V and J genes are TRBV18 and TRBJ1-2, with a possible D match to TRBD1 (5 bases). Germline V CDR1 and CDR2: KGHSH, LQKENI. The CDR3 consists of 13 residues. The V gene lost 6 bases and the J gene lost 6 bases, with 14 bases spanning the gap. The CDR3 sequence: CASSATGRDGYTF. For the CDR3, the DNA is TGTGCCAGCTCGGCTACAGGTCGGGATGGCTACACCTTC.

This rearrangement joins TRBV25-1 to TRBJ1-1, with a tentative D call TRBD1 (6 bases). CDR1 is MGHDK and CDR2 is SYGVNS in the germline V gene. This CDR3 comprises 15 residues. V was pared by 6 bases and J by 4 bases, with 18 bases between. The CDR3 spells CASSATGKRSTEAFF. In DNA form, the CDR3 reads TGTGCCAGCAGCGCTACAGGGAAGCGGAGCACTGAAGCTTTCTTT.

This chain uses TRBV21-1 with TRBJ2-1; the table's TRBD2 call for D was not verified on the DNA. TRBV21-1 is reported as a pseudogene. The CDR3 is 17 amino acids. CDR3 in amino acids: CASSKVGRADSYNEQFF. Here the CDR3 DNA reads TGTGCCAGCAGCAAAGTAGGTCGAGCGGACTCCTACAATGAGCAGTTCTTC.

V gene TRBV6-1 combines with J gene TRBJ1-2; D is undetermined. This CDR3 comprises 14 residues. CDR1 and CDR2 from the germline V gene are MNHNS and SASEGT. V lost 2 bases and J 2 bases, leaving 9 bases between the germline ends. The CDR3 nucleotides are TGTGCCAGCAGTGAAAGACTATCCAACTATGGCTACACCTTC. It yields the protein CASSERLSNYGYTF.

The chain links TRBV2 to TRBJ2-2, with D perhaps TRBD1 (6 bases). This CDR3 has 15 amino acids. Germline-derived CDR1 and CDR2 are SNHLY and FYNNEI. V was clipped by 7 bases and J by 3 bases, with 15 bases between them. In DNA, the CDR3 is TGTGCCAGCACTTGGTTCCCAGGGGACACCGGGGAGCTGTTTTTT. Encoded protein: CASTWFPGDTGELFF.

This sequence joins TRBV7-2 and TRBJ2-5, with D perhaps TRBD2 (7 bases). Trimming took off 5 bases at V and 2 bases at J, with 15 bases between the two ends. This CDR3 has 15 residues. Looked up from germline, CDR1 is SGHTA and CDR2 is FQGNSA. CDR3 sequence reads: CASSAVKGGQETQYF. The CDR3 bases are TGTGCCAGCAGCGCCGTCAAGGGGGGGCAAGAGACCCAGTACTTC. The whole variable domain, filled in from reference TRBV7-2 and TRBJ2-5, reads GAGVSQSPSNKVTEKGKDVELRCDPISGHTALYWYRQSLGQGLEFLIYFQGNSAPDKSGLPSDRFSAERTGGSVSTLTIQRTQQEDSAVYLCASSAVKGGQETQYFGPGTRLLVL.

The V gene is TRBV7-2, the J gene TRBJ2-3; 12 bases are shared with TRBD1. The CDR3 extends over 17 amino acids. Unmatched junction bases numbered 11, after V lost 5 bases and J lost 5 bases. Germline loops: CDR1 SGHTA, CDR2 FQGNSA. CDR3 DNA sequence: TGTGCCAGCAGCCGGCGATCCGGGACAGGGGGCTTAGATACGCAGTATTTT. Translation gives CASSRRSGTGGLDTQYF.

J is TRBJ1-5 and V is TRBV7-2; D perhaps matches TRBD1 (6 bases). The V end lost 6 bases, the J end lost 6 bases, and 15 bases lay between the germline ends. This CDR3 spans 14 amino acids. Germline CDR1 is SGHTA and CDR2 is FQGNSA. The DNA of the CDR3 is TGTGCCAGCAGGCGTACAGGGTTCGGTCAGCCCCAGCATTTT. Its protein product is CASRRTGFGQPQHF.

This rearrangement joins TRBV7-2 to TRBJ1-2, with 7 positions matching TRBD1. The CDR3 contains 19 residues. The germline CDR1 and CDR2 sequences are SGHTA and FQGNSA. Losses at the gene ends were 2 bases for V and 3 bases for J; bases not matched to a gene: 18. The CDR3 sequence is CASSLSFLQGSTGDYGYTF. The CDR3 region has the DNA TGTGCCAGCAGCTTATCGTTTTTACAGGGGTCTACAGGGGACTATGGCTACACCTTC.

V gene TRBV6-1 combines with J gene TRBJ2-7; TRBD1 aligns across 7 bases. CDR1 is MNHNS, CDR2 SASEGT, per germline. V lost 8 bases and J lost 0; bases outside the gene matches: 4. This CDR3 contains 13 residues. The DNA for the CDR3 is TGTGCCAGCGGACAGGCCAGCTCCTACGAGCAGTACGTC. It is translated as CASGQASSYEQYV.

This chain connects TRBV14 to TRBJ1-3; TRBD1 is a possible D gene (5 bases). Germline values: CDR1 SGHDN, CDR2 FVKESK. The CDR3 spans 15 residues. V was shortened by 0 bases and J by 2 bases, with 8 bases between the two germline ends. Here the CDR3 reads CASSQEARAGNTIYF. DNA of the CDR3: TGTGCCAGCAGCCAAGAGGCCAGGGCTGGAAACACCATATATTTT. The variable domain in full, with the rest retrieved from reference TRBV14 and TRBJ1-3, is EAGVTQFPSHSVIEKGQTVTLRCDPISGHDNLYWYRRVMGKEIKFLLHFVKESKQDESGMPNNRFLAERTGGTYSTLKVQPAELEDSGVYFCASSQEARAGNTIYFGEGSWLTVV.

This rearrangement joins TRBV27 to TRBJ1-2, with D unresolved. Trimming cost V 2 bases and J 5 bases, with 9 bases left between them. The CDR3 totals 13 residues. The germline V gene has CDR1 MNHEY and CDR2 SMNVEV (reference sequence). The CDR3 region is CASSLRQAYGYTF. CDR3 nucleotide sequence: TGTGCCAGCAGTTTAAGGCAGGCTTATGGCTACACCTTC.